The sequence of this T cell receptor beta chain was determined in a study of post-analysis software for immune sequencing data. A note on this clonotype: The antigen remains unidentified.

Germline V gene sequence: CDR1 ENHRY, CDR2 SYGVKD. With 4 bases clipped from V and 1 base from J, the junction kept 3 bases outside the gene matches. This CDR3 region has 14 residues. Findings and limits, study-wide: Patients with multiple sclerosis recorded significantly lower normalized Chao1 diversity than controls, the study found. Elevated frequency relative to controls characterized four or five TRBV segments in patients, TRBV5-6, TRBV5-1 and TRBV20-1 among them.

TCR beta libraries were prepared from cDNA with unique molecular identifiers. TCRdb reprocessed the PCR reads via MiXCR and lists one record per CDR3 protein. The table lists 650,000 to 900,000 distinct CDR3 sequences, about half of them singletons. Sequencing was performed on blood. This sequence originates from a girl aged 5-17 years with multiple sclerosis. The rearrangement joins TRBV10-3 to TRBJ2-5; 7 nucleotides align to TRBD1. The CDR3 DNA reads as TGTGCCATCAGTGGGGCAGGGGGCCAAGAGACCCAGTACTTC. Translating gives CAISGAGGQETQYF.